Presented here are 30 T cell receptor beta chains from one specimen sequenced in a study of shared clonotypes between healthy human individuals. Some clones are missing from TCRdb's copy, which holds only in-frame ones; the method was immunoSEQ multiplex PCR. In the table there are 1.5 million to 1.9 million clones, 95% to 99% of which are singletons. The sequencing sample was made of naive CD4+ T cells sorted from blood. Subset: CD45RA+ positively selected. The origin of the receptors is a man aged 25-45 years in good health.

The J gene is TRBJ1-2, the V gene TRBV6-5; D ambiguous. Looked up from germline, CDR1 is MNHEY and CDR2 is SVGAGI. This CDR3 contains 13 residues. Trimming cost V 4 bases and J 5 bases, with 11 bases left between them. This chain's CDR3 is CASSSAGVYGYTF. In DNA, the CDR3 is TGTGCCAGCAGTTCGGCAGGCGTGTATGGCTACACCTTC.

The rearrangement joins TRBV4-2 to TRBJ2-5; weak D call: TRBD1 (7 bases). V was cut by 2 bases and J by 5 bases, with 9 bases left in between. The CDR3 is 13 amino acids. The germline V gene has CDR1 LGHNA and CDR2 YNFKEQ. CDR3 in DNA: TGTGCCAGCAGCCAACAGGGGGGCGAGACCCAGTACTTC. It is translated as CASSQQGGETQYF.

This sequence joins TRBV11-2 and TRBJ2-7, with 8 bases fitting TRBD2. This CDR3 contains 15 residues. J lost 5 bases, V lost 4 bases, and 10 bases had no gene match. In germline, CDR1 is SGHAT, CDR2 FQNNGV. The CDR3 coding sequence is TGTGCCAGCAGCTCCCTTAGCGGGACTGGGCACGAGCAGTACTTC. Protein product: CASSSLSGTGHEQYF.

The genes are TRBV27 and TRBJ2-7, with 7 positions matching TRBD1. The ends lost 3 bases at V and 2 bases at J; junction bases unmatched: 1. The CDR3 has 13 amino acids. The germline V gene has CDR1 MNHEY and CDR2 SMNVEV (reference sequence). CDR3 sequence: CASSFTGAYEQYF. CDR3 nucleotide sequence: TGTGCCAGCAGTTTTACAGGGGCCTACGAGCAGTACTTC.

The chain links TRBV6-1 to TRBJ1-1, with D possibly being TRBD1 (5 bases). CDR3 length: 15 amino acids. The germline CDR1 and CDR2 sequences are MNHNS and SASEGT. V was pared by 0 bases and J by 11 bases, with 19 bases between. CDR3 in amino acids: CASSEALLGTNSAFF. The CDR3 DNA reads TGTGCCAGCAGTGAAGCGCTTCTTGGGACTAACTCGGCTTTCTTT.

This sequence joins TRBV27 and TRBJ2-7; D is unresolved. V lost 5 bases and J 9 bases, leaving 17 bases between the germline ends. Germline CDR1 and CDR2: MNHEY and SMNVEV (reference sequence). This CDR3 is 13 amino acids long. This chain's CDR3 is CASSPDTGVWQYF. CDR3 DNA: TGTGCCAGCAGTCCCGACACCGGCGTGTGGCAGTACTTC.

CDR3 sequence reads: CASSLSGRQPQHF. Here the CDR3 DNA reads TGTGCCAGCAGTTTATCTGGTCGGCAGCCCCAGCATTTT. The chain carries TRBV27 and TRBJ1-5; D remains ambiguous. This CDR3 has 13 residues. From germline, CDR1 is MNHEY and CDR2 SMNVEV (reference sequence). V lost 0 bases and J lost 7, with 7 bases in between.

The genes are TRBV10-2 and TRBJ2-3, with 12 bases that match TRBD2. The CDR3 is made up of 19 amino acids. V lost 8 bases to trimming and J lost 1 base; unmatched junction nucleotides: 16. Germline V gene lookup returns CDR1 WSHSY and CDR2 SAAADI. CDR3 nucleotide sequence: TGCGCCAGCCGAAGAGGGTTATCAGCTAGCGGGAGGGGCACAGATACGCAGTATTTT. It specifies CASRRGLSASGRGTDTQYF.

This clone is a singleton in its sample. V is TRBV7-3 and J is TRBJ1-1; D gene uncertain. Trimming left V 1 base short and J 11 bases short, with 11 bases between. The germline V gene has CDR1 SGHTA and CDR2 FQGTGA. The CDR3 covers 12 residues. CDR3 coding DNA: TGTGCCAGCAGCTTAAGCGGAGGACCGGCTTTCTTT. As protein: CASSLSGGPAFF.

V gene TRBV2 combines with J gene TRBJ1-2; 8 nucleotides line up with TRBD1. The CDR3 runs to 16 residues. CDR1 is SNHLY and CDR2 is FYNNEI in the germline V gene. V trimming: 5 bases; J trimming: 4 bases; junction bases outside the gene matches: 12. Here the CDR3 DNA reads TGTGCCAGCAGTCGGGACAGGAAAGACACTACCTATGGCTACACCTTC. Residues: CASSRDRKDTTYGYTF.

The chain joins TRBV28 to TRBJ1-4, with a possible D match to TRBD1 (6 bases). The germline V gene encodes CDR1 MDHEN and CDR2 SYDVKM. The CDR3 length is 14 residues. The V and J ends lost 4 bases and 8 bases respectively, with 14 bases between them. CDR3 amino acids: CASSSQGGREKLFF. In nucleotides, the CDR3 is TGTGCCAGCAGTTCACAGGGAGGTAGGGAAAAACTGTTTTTT. The full variable domain, in which reference TRBV28 and TRBJ1-4 provide the parts outside the CDR3, is DVKVTQSSRYLVKRTGEKVFLECVQDMDHENMFWYRQDPGLGLRLIYFSYDVKMKEKGDIPEGYSVSREKKERFSLILESASTNQTSMYLCASSSQGGREKLFFGSGTQLSVL.

The rearrangement joins TRBV2 to TRBJ1-2; no clear D gene. Germline loops: CDR1 SNHLY, CDR2 FYNNEI. The CDR3 totals 14 residues. V was shortened by 4 bases and J by 5 bases, with 14 bases between the two germline ends. DNA of the CDR3: TGTGCCAGCAGTGGGAAGAATTACGCTTATGGCTACACCTTC. Protein product: CASSGKNYAYGYTF.

The V call is TRBV18, the J call TRBJ2-2; D not resolved. With 3 bases removed from V and 3 bases from J, the gap between germline ends came to 14 bases. The CDR3 is 16 amino acids. CDR1 is KGHSH, CDR2 LQKENI, per germline. The CDR3 region has the DNA TGTGCCAGCTCACCTCCACTCGCCCGAGACACCGGGGAGCTGTTTTTT. Translated: CASSPPLARDTGELFF.

This chain uses TRBV19 with TRBJ1-4, with a weak D call TRBD1 (6 bases). Germline values: CDR1 LNHDA, CDR2 SQIVND (reference sequence). V was cut by 7 bases and J by 6 bases, with 18 bases left in between. This CDR3 spans 15 amino acids. The chain's CDR3 is CASTTTGTLYEKLFF. The CDR3, as DNA: TGTGCCAGTACCACTACAGGGACCTTATATGAAAAACTGTTTTTT.

The chain uses TRBV19 and TRBJ2-6; D not certain. Germline assignment: CDR1 LNHDA and CDR2 SQIVND (reference sequence). V was trimmed by 6 bases and J by 0 bases, leaving 12 bases between them. The CDR3 consists of 16 residues. The CDR3 DNA reads as TGTGCCAGTAGGGGCACTGGATACTCTGGGGCCAACGTCCTGACTTTC. This translates into CASRGTGYSGANVLTF.

V usage is TRBV9 and J usage is TRBJ1-4; TRBD1 matches 7 bases. In germline, CDR1 is SGDLS, CDR2 YYNGEE. This CDR3 region has 15 residues. V shed 0 bases and J 8 bases; nucleotides not matched to a gene: 7. The CDR3 DNA follows: TGTGCCAGCAGCGTAGGAACAGGGGAACGGGAAAAACTGTTTTTT. Translated: CASSVGTGEREKLFF.

The count of this clone is one. The V call is TRBV7-3, the J call TRBJ1-2; D is ambiguous. The CDR3 is made up of 13 amino acids. Germline CDR1 SGHTA, CDR2 FQGTGA. The V and J ends lost 2 bases and 2 bases respectively, with 6 bases between them. Here the CDR3 reads CASSLGGNYGYTF. The CDR3 DNA reads TGTGCCAGCAGCTTAGGAGGAAACTATGGCTACACCTTC.

The CDR3 sequence: CAWRGGPLQETQYF. In DNA form, the CDR3 reads TGTGCCTGGAGGGGAGGGCCCCTACAAGAGACCCAGTACTTC. This rearrangement joins TRBV30 to TRBJ2-5, with 7 nucleotides matching TRBD2. Germline V gene data show CDR1 as GTSNPN and CDR2 as SVGIG (reference sequence). The CDR3 loop spans 14 amino acids. After removal of 3 bases from V and 2 bases from J, the junction contained 6 bases not matched to a gene.

V gene TRBV14 combines with J gene TRBJ1-2; the D gene is possibly TRBD1 (5 bases). This CDR3 has 15 residues. From germline, CDR1 is SGHDN and CDR2 FVKESK. V lost 3 bases and J lost 3, with 14 bases in between. The CDR3 nucleotides are TGTGCCAGCAGCCAGGGGCGCAGGTGGGACTATGGCTACACCTTC. Protein product: CASSQGRRWDYGYTF.

This clone was detected once. V is TRBV19 and J is TRBJ2-1; TRBD2 might be the D (5 bases). V was pared by 3 bases and J by 6 bases, with 15 bases between. CDR1 and CDR2 from the germline V gene are LNHDA and SQIVND (reference sequence). This CDR3 has 15 amino acids. The CDR3 spells CASSIVRLAGNEQFF. The CDR3 coding sequence is TGTGCCAGTAGTATCGTTAGGCTAGCCGGCAATGAGCAGTTCTTC.

This clone was picked up one time. DNA of the CDR3: TGCAGCGTTGAAGTCGGGAGCGGAGAGACCCAGTACTTC. It is translated as CSVEVGSGETQYF. J is TRBJ2-5 and V is TRBV29-1, with a tentative D call TRBD2 (6 bases). The CDR3 sequence is 13 residues long. V lost 1 base and J lost 4, with 10 bases in between. Germline V lookup: CDR1 SQVTM, CDR2 ANQGSEA.

This chain links TRBV28 with TRBJ2-2, with D uncertain. The germline V gene encodes CDR1 MDHEN and CDR2 SYDVKM. The CDR3 totals 13 residues. V was shortened by 2 bases and J by 6 bases, with 7 bases between the two germline ends. The CDR3 coding sequence is TGTGCCAGCAGTTTAGAGTACCCCGGGGAGCTGTTTTTT. Its translation is CASSLEYPGELFF.

The chain links TRBV5-6 to TRBJ2-7, with TRBD1 as a possible D gene (5 bases). V shed 1 base and J shed 2 bases, with 16 bases lying between them. This CDR3 comprises 16 residues. The V gene's germline CDR1 is SGHDT and CDR2 YYEEEE. The CDR3 bases are TGTGCCAGCAGCTTGCCGAGAAGGACATTTGCCTACGAGCAGTACTTC. Its protein is CASSLPRRTFAYEQYF.

With respect to this clone: The sample holds other DNA sequences that translate to the same CDR3. The chain combines TRBV18 with TRBJ1-4; D remains ambiguous. The CDR3 loop spans 14 amino acids. V lost 2 bases and J lost 0, with 4 bases in between. Germline V gene data show CDR1 as KGHSH and CDR2 as LQKENI. The CDR3: CASSPSATNEKLFF. The CDR3 DNA follows: TGTGCCAGCTCACCAAGCGCAACTAATGAAAAACTGTTTTTT.

The rearrangement joins TRBV6-1 to TRBJ2-7; a possible D gene is TRBD1 (5 bases). The V and J ends lost 8 bases and 4 bases respectively, with 15 bases between them. The germline V gene encodes CDR1 MNHNS and CDR2 SASEGT. The CDR3 extends over 13 amino acids. The CDR3 sequence: CASSHSGAYEQYF. The CDR3 coding sequence is TGTGCCAGCTCTCACAGTGGGGCGTACGAGCAGTACTTC.

Here the CDR3 DNA reads TGTGCCAGCCGCTGGGGTGGTAGCGACTACGAGCAGTACTTC. Its translation: CASRWGGSDYEQYF. The J gene is TRBJ2-7, the V gene TRBV2; possibly TRBD2 for D (5 bases). V lost 8 bases, J lost 3 bases, and 17 bases lay in between. In germline, CDR1 is SNHLY, CDR2 FYNNEI. CDR3 length: 14 residues.

The CDR3 reads CASSLGRPGGYTF. CDR3 coding DNA: TGTGCCAGCAGTTTGGGTCGCCCGGGGGGCTACACCTTC. The chain has TRBV28 and TRBJ1-2; no clear D. There are 13 residues in the CDR3. Germline values: CDR1 MDHEN, CDR2 SYDVKM. Trimming took 3 bases from V and 8 from J, leaving 13 bases between them.

The rearrangement links TRBV30 to TRBJ1-5; D is perhaps TRBD1 (5 bases). CDR1 and CDR2 (germline): GTSNPN, SVGIG (reference sequence). This CDR3 region has 14 residues. V was pared by 3 bases and J by 5 bases, with 14 bases between. Written as DNA, the CDR3 is TGTGCCTGGAGCCTAATAGGGGAATATCAGCCCCAGCATTTT. Residues: CAWSLIGEYQPQHF.

The genes are TRBV5-1 and TRBJ2-2; 9 nucleotides agree with TRBD1. The CDR3 contains 13 residues. Germline trimming cut 5 bases from V and 6 bases from J; bases unmatched to any gene: 2. CDR1 and CDR2 (germline): SGHRS, YFSETQ. Written as DNA, the CDR3 is TGCGCCAGCAGGCGGACAGGGGCCGGGGAGCTGTTTTTT. Amino acids: CASRRTGAGELFF.

The chain employs TRBV30 and TRBJ2-2; TRBD2 agrees at 10 bases. Germline V gives CDR1 GTSNPN, CDR2 SVGIG (reference sequence). J was trimmed by 4 bases and V by 0 bases; bases with no gene match: 5. The CDR3 is 16 residues long. The CDR3 sequence is CAWSVLAGRATGELFF. Here the CDR3 DNA reads TGTGCCTGGAGTGTACTAGCGGGGAGGGCCACCGGGGAGCTGTTTTTT.